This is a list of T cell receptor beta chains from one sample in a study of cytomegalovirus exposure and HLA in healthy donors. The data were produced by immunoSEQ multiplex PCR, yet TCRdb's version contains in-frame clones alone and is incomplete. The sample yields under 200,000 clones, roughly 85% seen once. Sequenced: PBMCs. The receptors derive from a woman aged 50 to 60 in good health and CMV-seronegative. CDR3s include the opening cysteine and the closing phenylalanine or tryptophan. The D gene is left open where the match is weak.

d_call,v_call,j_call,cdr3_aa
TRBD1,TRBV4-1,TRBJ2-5,CASSQGRTGGQETQYF
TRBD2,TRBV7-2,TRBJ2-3,CASSPRTSGSDTQYF
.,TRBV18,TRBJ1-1,CASSRGPMNTEAFF
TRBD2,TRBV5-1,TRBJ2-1,CASSLRAGGIYEQFF
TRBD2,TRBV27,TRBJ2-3,CASFKLAGASTDTQYF
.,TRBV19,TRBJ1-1,CASSIAGQKVSTEAFF
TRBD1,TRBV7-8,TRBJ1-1,CASSTWGDRPTEAFF
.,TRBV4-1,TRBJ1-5,CASSQVQGKSNQPQHF
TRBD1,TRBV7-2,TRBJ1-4,CASSLQGAVEKLFF
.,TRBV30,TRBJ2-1,CAWSAPPSREWNEQFF
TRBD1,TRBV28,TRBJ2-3,CASSSPRTGGTDTQYF
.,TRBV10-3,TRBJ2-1,CAISAGTKGGGEQFF
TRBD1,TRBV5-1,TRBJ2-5,CASSPTGGREETQYF
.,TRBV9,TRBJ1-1,CASSHGWGGNTEAFF
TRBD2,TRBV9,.,CASSGGLAGYPYEQYF
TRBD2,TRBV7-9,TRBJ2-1,CASSLARIAGGSYNEQFF
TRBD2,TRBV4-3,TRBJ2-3,CASSQEAGTNGTDTQYF
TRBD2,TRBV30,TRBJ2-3,CAWSVSGDTQYF
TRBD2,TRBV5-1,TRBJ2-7,CASSFVGGRINEQYF
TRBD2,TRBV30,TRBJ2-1,CAWSSSGRTYNEQFF
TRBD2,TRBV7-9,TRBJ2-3,CASSSPGGDTQYF
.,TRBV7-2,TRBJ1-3,CASSSTGSSGNTIYF
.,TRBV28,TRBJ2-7,CASSLYGGAYEQYF
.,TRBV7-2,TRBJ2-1,CASSLALNSGIQFF
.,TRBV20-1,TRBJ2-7,CSVITYEQYF
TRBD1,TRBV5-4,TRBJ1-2,CASAPPGQESFGYTF
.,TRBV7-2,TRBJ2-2,CASSLAPHNAGELFF
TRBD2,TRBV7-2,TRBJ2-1,CASSLSGTSGRNEQFF
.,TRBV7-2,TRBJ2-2,CASSLSVNTGELFF
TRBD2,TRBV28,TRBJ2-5,CASSLGSTSGVQETQYF
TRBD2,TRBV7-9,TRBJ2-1,CASSLLAGGNEQFF
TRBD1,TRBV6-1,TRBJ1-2,CASQRQGLDGYTF
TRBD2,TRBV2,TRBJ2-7,CASTGLAGPYEQYF
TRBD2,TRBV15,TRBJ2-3,CATTLGLAGSDTQYF
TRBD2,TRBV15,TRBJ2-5,CATSGGGFTSGSGKTQYF
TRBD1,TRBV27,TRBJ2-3,CASSSQGASTDTQYF
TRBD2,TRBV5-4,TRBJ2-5,CASSPGTKQETQYF
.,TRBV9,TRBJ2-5,CASSVGPGNLQETQYF
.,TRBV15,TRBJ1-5,CATSGSGGLQPQHF
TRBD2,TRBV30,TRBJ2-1,CAWSGAWTSSYNEQFF
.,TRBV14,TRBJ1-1,CASSRGHTEAFF
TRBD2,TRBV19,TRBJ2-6,CASSILAGQSSGANVLTF